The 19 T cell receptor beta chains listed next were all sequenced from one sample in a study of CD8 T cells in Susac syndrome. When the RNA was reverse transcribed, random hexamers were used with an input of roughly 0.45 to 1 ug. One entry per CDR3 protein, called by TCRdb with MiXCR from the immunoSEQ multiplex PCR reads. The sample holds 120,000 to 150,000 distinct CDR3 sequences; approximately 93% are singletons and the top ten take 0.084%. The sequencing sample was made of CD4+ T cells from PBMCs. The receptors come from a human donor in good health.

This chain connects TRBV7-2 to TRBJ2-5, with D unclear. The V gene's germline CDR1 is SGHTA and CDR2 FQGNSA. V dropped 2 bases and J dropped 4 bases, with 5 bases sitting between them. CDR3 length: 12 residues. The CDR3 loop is CASSLLRETQYF. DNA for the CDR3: TGTGCCAGCAGCTTACTGAGAGAGACCCAGTACTTC.

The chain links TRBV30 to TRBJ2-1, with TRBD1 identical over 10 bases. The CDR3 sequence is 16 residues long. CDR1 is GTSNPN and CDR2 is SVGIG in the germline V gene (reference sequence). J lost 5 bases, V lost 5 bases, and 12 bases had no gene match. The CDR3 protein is CAWGAPPGQGNNEQFF. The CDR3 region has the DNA TGTGCCTGGGGCGCCCCTCCGGGACAGGGGAACAATGAGCAGTTCTTC.

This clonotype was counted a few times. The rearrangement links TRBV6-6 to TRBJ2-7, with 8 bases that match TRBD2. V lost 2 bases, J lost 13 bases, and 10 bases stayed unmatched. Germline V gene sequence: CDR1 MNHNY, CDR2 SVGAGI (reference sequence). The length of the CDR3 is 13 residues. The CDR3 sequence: CASSYREGDPRYF. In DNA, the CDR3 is TGTGCCAGCAGTTACCGGGAGGGGGACCCCCGCTACTTC.

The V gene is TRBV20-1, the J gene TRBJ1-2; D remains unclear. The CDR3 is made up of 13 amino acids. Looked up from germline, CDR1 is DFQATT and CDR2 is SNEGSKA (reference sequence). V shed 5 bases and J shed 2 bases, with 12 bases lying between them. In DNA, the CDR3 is TGCAGTGCTTCTAATGGAAACAACTATGGCTACACCTTC. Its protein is CSASNGNNYGYTF.

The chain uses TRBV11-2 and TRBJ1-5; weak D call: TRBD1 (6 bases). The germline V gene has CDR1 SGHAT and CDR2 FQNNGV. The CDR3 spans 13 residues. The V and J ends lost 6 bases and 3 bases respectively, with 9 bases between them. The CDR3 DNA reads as TGTGCCAGCAGTCGGGACACCAATCAGCCCCAGCATTTT. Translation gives CASSRDTNQPQHF.

This CDR3 is CASSERTGYYEQFF. CDR3 DNA sequence: TGCGCCAGCAGCGAGAGGACAGGGTACTATGAGCAGTTCTTC. V and J are TRBV5-1 and TRBJ2-1; 8 nucleotides line up with TRBD1. The CDR3 totals 14 residues. Germline lookup yields CDR1 SGHRS and CDR2 YFSETQ. V lost 4 bases and J lost 8; bases outside the gene matches: 8. The variable domain in full, with the rest retrieved from reference TRBV5-1 and TRBJ2-1, is KAGVTQTPRYLIKTRGQQVTLSCSPISGHRSVSWYQQTPGQGLQFLFEYFSETQRNKGNFPGRFSGRQFSNSRSEMNVSTLELGDSALYLCASSERTGYYEQFFGPGTRLTVL.

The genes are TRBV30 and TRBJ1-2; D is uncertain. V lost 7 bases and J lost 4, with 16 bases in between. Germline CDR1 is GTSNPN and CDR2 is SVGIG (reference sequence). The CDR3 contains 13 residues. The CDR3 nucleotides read TGTGCCTCCCGGTCGGCGCGACCCTATGGCTACACCTTC. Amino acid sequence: CASRSARPYGYTF. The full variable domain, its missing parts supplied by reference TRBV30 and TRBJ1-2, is SQTIHQWPATLVQPVGSPLSLECTVEGTSNPNLYWYRQAAGRGLQLLFYSVGIGQISSEVPQNLSASRPQDRQFILSSKKLLLSDSGFYLCASRSARPYGYTFGSGTRLTVV.

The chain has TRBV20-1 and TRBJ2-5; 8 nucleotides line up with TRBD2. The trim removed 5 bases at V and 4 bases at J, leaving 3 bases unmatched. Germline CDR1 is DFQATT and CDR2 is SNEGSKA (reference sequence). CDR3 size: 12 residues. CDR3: CSAPREGETQYF. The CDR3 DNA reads TGCAGTGCTCCCCGGGAGGGAGAGACCCAGTACTTC.

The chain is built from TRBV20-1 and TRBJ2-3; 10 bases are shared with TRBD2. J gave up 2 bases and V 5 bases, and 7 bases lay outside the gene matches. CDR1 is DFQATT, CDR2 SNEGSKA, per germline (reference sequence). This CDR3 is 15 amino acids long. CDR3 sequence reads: CSASRSGRNTDTQYF. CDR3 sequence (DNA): TGCAGTGCTTCTCGTAGCGGGAGGAACACAGATACGCAGTATTTT.

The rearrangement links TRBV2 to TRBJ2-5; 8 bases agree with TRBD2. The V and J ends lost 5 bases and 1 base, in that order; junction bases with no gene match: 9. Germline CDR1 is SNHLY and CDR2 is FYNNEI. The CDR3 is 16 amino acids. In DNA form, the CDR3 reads TGTGCCAGCAGTCCCACCCCGGGACTAGGCCAAGAGACCCAGTACTTC. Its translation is CASSPTPGLGQETQYF.

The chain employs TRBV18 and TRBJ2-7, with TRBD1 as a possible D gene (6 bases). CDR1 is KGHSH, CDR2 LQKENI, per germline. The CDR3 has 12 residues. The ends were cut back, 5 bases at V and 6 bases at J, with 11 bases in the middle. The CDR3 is CASSSTGSEQYF. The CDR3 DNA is TGTGCCAGCTCATCTACAGGGTCCGAGCAGTACTTC.

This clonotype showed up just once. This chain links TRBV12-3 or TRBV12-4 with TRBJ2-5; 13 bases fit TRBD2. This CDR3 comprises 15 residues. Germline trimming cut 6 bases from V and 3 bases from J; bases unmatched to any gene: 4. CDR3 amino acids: CASRGTSGKKETQYF. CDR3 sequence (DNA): TGTGCCAGCAGAGGGACTAGCGGGAAAAAAGAGACCCAGTACTTC.

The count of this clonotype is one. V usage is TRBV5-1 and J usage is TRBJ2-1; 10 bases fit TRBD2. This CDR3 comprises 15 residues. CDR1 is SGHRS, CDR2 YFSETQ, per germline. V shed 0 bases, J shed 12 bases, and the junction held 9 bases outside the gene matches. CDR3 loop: CASSLGSSGGHRQFF. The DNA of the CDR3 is TGCGCCAGCAGCTTGGGATCTAGCGGGGGCCATCGGCAGTTCTTC.

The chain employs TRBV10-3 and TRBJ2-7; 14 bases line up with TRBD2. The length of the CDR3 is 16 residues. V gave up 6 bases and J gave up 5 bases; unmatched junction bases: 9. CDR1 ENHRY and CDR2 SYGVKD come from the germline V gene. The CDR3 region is CAIRDGTSGRLNEQYF. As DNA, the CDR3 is TGTGCCATCAGAGATGGGACTAGCGGGAGATTGAACGAGCAGTACTTC.

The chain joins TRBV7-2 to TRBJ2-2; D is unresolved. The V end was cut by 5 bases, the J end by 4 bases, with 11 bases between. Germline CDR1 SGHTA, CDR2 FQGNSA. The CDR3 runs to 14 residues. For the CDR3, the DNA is TGTGCCAGCAGCCCCACGTTGAGCACCGGGGAGCTGTTTTTT. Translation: CASSPTLSTGELFF.

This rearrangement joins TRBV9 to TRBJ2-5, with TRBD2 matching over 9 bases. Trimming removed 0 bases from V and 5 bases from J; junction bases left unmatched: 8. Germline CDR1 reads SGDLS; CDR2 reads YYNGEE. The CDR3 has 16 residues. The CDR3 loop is CASSVGAAGGGETQYF. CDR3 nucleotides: TGTGCCAGCAGCGTAGGGGCAGCGGGAGGTGGGGAGACCCAGTACTTC. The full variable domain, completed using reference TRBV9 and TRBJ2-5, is DSGVTQTPKHLITATGQRVTLRCSPRSGDLSVYWYQQSLDQGLQFLIQYYNGEERAKGNILERFSAQQFPDLHSELNLSSLELGDSALYFCASSVGAAGGGETQYFGPGTRLLVL.

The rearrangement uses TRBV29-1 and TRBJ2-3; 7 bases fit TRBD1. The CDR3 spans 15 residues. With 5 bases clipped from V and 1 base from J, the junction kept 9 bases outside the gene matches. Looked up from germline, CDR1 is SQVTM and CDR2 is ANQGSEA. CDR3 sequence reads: CSVTTGRTGTDTQYF. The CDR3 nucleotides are TGCAGCGTTACGACAGGGAGAACGGGCACAGATACGCAGTATTTT.

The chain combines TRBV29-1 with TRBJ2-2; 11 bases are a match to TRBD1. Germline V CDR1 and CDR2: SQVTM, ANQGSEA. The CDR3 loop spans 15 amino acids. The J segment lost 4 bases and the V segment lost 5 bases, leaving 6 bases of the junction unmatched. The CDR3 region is CSVSRTGGATGELFF. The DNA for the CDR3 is TGCAGCGTTAGTAGGACAGGGGGCGCCACCGGGGAGCTGTTTTTT.

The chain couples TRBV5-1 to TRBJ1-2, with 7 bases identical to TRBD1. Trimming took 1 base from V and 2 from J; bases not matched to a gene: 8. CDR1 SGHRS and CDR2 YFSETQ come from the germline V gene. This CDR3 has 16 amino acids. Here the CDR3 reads CASSLFRQGGNYGYTF. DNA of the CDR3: TGCGCCAGCAGCTTGTTTCGACAGGGCGGGAACTATGGCTACACCTTC. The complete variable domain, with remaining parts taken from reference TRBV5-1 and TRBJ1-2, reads KAGVTQTPRYLIKTRGQQVTLSCSPISGHRSVSWYQQTPGQGLQFLFEYFSETQRNKGNFPGRFSGRQFSNSRSEMNVSTLELGDSALYLCASSLFRQGGNYGYTFGSGTRLTVV.